Following are 27 T cell receptor beta chains from one sample sequenced in a study of cytomegalovirus exposure and HLA in healthy donors (TCRdb year 2017). The library was made by the immunoSEQ multiplex PCR assay. For the multiplex PCR, a mixture combining 60 forward primers for TCR Vbeta segments and 13 reverse primers for TCR Jbeta segments was used. TCRdb obtained this table from immuneACCESS and retained in-frame rearrangements with V and J assigned. These tables miss some clones; where compared with another copy, unresolved V genes account for less than half of the shortfall, and the remainder is unexplained. The sample profile shows 150,000 to 200,000 clones; 80% to 90% of them were found once. Roughly 5% of the sample comes from the top ten. Sequencing was done on a sample of PBMCs. The receptors here all came from a woman younger than 30 in good health and CMV-seropositive.

In its sample, this clone was seen once. The chain recombines TRBV27 with TRBJ1-5, with 8 bases that match TRBD1. The CDR3 loop spans 14 amino acids. Germline V CDR1 and CDR2: MNHEY, SMNVEV (reference sequence). Unmatched junction bases numbered 3, after V lost 4 bases and J lost 4 bases. The CDR3 nucleotides are TGTGCCAGCAGTTCCAACAGGGGGAATCAGCCCCAGCATTTT. Amino acid sequence: CASSSNRGNQPQHF.

The chain is built from TRBV28 and TRBJ2-7, with a possible D match to TRBD1 (6 bases). This CDR3 has 15 residues. In germline, CDR1 is MDHEN, CDR2 SYDVKM. Trimming took off 4 bases at V and 3 bases at J, with 16 bases between the two ends. In DNA form, the CDR3 reads TGTGCCAGCAGTTCCCCCCGCAGGGGAATCTACGAGCAGTACTTC. Protein product: CASSSPRRGIYEQYF.

In nucleotides, the CDR3 is TGCGCCAGCAGCCCAAGGTCCCCATTAGCTCAGGGGGTATGGGGCTACACCTTC. Amino acids: CASSPRSPLAQGVWGYTF. The chain combines TRBV5-1 with TRBJ1-2; the match to TRBD1 covers 7 bases. Germline CDR1 is SGHRS and CDR2 is YFSETQ. The trim removed 4 bases at V and 8 bases at J, leaving 23 bases unmatched. There are 18 residues in the CDR3.

The rearrangement joins TRBV11-1 to TRBJ2-3, with no clear D. The V end was cut by 0 bases, the J end by 5 bases, with 12 bases between. This CDR3 is built from 15 residues. Germline CDR1 reads SGHAT; CDR2 reads FQDESV (reference sequence). As DNA, the CDR3 is TGTGCCAGCAGCTTAGCAGCGACTGCCTTAGATACGCAGTATTTT. Translated, it gives CASSLAATALDTQYF.

This clone was found once. The chain carries TRBV28 and TRBJ2-2; 7 positions match TRBD1. CDR3 size: 17 residues. The J segment lost 2 bases and the V segment lost 7 bases, leaving 13 bases of the junction unmatched. The V gene's germline CDR1 is MDHEN and CDR2 SYDVKM. The CDR3 is CASTLLIGTANTGELFF. In nucleotides, the CDR3 is TGTGCCAGCACCCTCCTCATTGGGACAGCAAACACCGGGGAGCTGTTTTTT.

The rearrangement links TRBV7-2 to TRBJ2-1; tentative D call: TRBD2 (6 bases). The germline gives CDR1 SGHTA, CDR2 FQGNSA. CDR3 length equals 17 residues. V lost 0 bases and J 3 bases, leaving 15 bases between the germline ends. The CDR3 DNA reads as TGTGCCAGCAGCTTAGCGGGCGGGGTGGGCTACTACAATGAGCAGTTCTTC. This encodes CASSLAGGVGYYNEQFF.

The CDR3 DNA sequence: TGTGCCAGCAGCAAACCTAGAGAAGCGGGAGTCACCTACGAGCAGTACTTC. This gives the protein CASSKPREAGVTYEQYF. This chain joins TRBV21-1 and TRBJ2-5; TRBD2 was called by the table and not checked on the DNA. The J call is in doubt because the DNA end fits TRBJ2-7 better. TRBV21-1 is annotated as a pseudogene. The CDR3 consists of 17 residues.

V and J are TRBV2 and TRBJ1-1; tentatively, D is TRBD1 (5 bases). Germline V CDR1 and CDR2: SNHLY, FYNNEI. V shed 3 bases and J shed 1 base, with 6 bases lying between them. The CDR3 has 13 amino acids. This CDR3 reads CASSDDRNTEAFF. CDR3 nucleotide sequence: TGTGCCAGCAGTGACGACAGGAACACTGAAGCTTTCTTT.

The chain uses TRBV7-2 and TRBJ1-1, with a possible D match to TRBD1 (5 bases). Trimming removed 2 bases at V and 2 bases at J, with 12 bases between. Germline V lookup: CDR1 SGHTA, CDR2 FQGNSA. This CDR3 has 15 residues. The CDR3 sequence: CASSLSGTGNTEAFF. CDR3 sequence (DNA): TGTGCCAGCAGCTTAAGCGGGACGGGAAACACTGAAGCTTTCTTT.

This rearrangement joins TRBV4-3 to TRBJ2-3; TRBD2 matches 7 bases. V lost 1 base and J lost 10; bases outside the gene matches: 2. The CDR3 loop spans 12 amino acids. Germline V gene lookup returns CDR1 LGHNA and CDR2 YSLEER. CDR3 protein: CASSQGREAQYF. As DNA, the CDR3 is TGCGCCAGCAGCCAAGGACGGGAGGCGCAGTATTTT.

CDR3 residues: CASSLDAGASGQPQHF. Here the CDR3 DNA reads TGTGCCAGCAGCTTGGATGCGGGGGCGTCGGGTCAGCCCCAGCATTTT. This chain joins TRBV5-4 and TRBJ1-5; possibly TRBD1 for D (6 bases). This CDR3 spans 16 amino acids. Germline values: CDR1 SGHNT, CDR2 YYREEE (reference sequence). Trimming stripped 0 bases from V and 6 bases from J, with 16 bases between. The entire variable domain, with the rest obtained from reference TRBV5-4 and TRBJ1-5, is as follows: ETGVTQSPTHLIKTRGQQVTLRCSSQSGHNTVSWYQQALGQGPQFIFQYYREEENGRGNFPPRFSGLQFPNYSSELNVNALELDDSALYLCASSLDAGASGQPQHFGDGTRLSIL.

The chain joins TRBV7-9 to TRBJ1-2; a weak D match, TRBD1 (6 bases). The CDR3 covers 14 residues. The germline V gene encodes CDR1 SEHNR and CDR2 FQNEAQ (reference sequence). Trimming took 4 bases from V and 0 from J, leaving 9 bases between them. CDR3 DNA sequence: TGTGCCAGCAGCTCAAGGACAGCTAACTATGGCTACACCTTC. Its translation: CASSSRTANYGYTF. The variable domain in full, completed from reference TRBV7-9 and TRBJ1-2, reads DTGVSQNPRHKITKRGQNVTFRCDPISEHNRLYWYRQTLGQGPEFLTYFQNEAQLEKSRLLSDRFSAERPKGSFSTLEIQRTEQGDSAMYLCASSSRTANYGYTFGSGTRLTVV.

The DNA of the CDR3 is TGTGCCAGCAGCTTTACGAGGGACACCGGGGAGCTGTTTTTT. Residues: CASSFTRDTGELFF. The rearrangement joins TRBV7-3 to TRBJ2-2; TRBD2 is a possible D gene (5 bases). With 3 bases removed from V and 3 bases from J, the gap between germline ends came to 8 bases. Germline CDR1 SGHTA, CDR2 FQGTGA. The CDR3 length is 14 residues.

The chain recombines TRBV9 with TRBJ2-5; D unresolved. CDR1 is SGDLS, CDR2 YYNGEE, per germline. The germline V and J ends were trimmed by 4 bases and 4 bases, with 8 bases remaining between them. This CDR3 comprises 12 residues. CDR3 protein: CASSRTGETQYF. The CDR3, as DNA: TGTGCCAGCAGCAGAACGGGAGAGACCCAGTACTTC. The full variable domain, its missing parts supplied by reference TRBV9 and TRBJ2-5, is DSGVTQTPKHLITATGQRVTLRCSPRSGDLSVYWYQQSLDQGLQFLIQYYNGEERAKGNILERFSAQQFPDLHSELNLSSLELGDSALYFCASSRTGETQYFGPGTRLLVL.

V is TRBV4-1 and J is TRBJ2-3; 10 nucleotides agree with TRBD2. CDR3 length: 15 residues. J gave up 9 bases and V 4 bases, and 10 bases lay outside the gene matches. Germline V gene data show CDR1 as MGHRA and CDR2 as YSYEKL. CDR3 loop: CASSRLALAGVTQYF. The DNA of the CDR3 is TGCGCCAGCAGCCGGTTGGCCCTAGCGGGGGTCACGCAGTATTTT.

This clone was seen just once. V gene TRBV5-1 combines with J gene TRBJ2-3; maybe TRBD2 (7 bases). V lost 0 bases and J lost 6, with 17 bases in between. Germline CDR1 reads SGHRS; CDR2 reads YFSETQ. This CDR3 contains 16 residues. This CDR3 reads CASSLEVGGARDTQYF. CDR3 sequence (DNA): TGCGCCAGCAGCTTGGAAGTGGGGGGGGCGCGGGATACGCAGTATTTT.

V is TRBV30 and J is TRBJ1-4, with a possible D match to TRBD1 (5 bases). The V gene lost 6 bases and the J gene lost 8 bases, with 10 bases spanning the gap. CDR3 size: 11 residues. Germline-derived CDR1 and CDR2 are GTSNPN and SVGIG (reference sequence). The CDR3 coding sequence is TGTGCCTGCTCAGGGCGCGAAAAACTGTTTTTT. It is translated as CACSGREKLFF.

This rearrangement joins TRBV6-5 to TRBJ2-1, with 7 bases fitting TRBD2. V lost 2 bases and J lost 4; bases outside the gene matches: 5. Germline-derived CDR1 and CDR2 are MNHEY and SVGAGI. The CDR3 consists of 15 residues. The DNA of the CDR3 is TGTGCCAGCAGTTACGGTCGGGGGGTTTACAATGAGCAGTTCTTC. Translation gives CASSYGRGVYNEQFF.

This clone was detected once. The V gene is TRBV28, the J gene TRBJ1-4; 9 bases align to TRBD1. The CDR3 is 16 residues long. Germline CDR1 and CDR2: MDHEN and SYDVKM. V gave up 8 bases and J gave up 0 bases; unmatched junction bases: 7. The CDR3 DNA is TGTGCCAGCGAATCGACAGGGGGGACAACTAATGAAAAACTGTTTTTT. Protein sequence: CASESTGGTTNEKLFF.

The V call is TRBV10-2, the J call TRBJ1-2; perhaps TRBD1 as D (5 bases). Per the germline V gene, CDR1 is WSHSY and CDR2 is SAAADI. The V gene lost 2 bases and the J gene lost 4 bases, with 11 bases spanning the gap. The CDR3 is 14 residues long. The chain's CDR3 is CASSEGGVSYGYTF. Here the CDR3 DNA reads TGCGCCAGCAGTGAGGGAGGGGTGAGCTATGGCTACACCTTC.

The J gene is TRBJ2-7, the V gene TRBV15; D is perhaps TRBD1 (6 bases). V lost 1 base, J lost 5 bases, and 15 bases lay in between. CDR3 size: 15 residues. Looked up from germline, CDR1 is LNHNV and CDR2 is YYDKDF (reference sequence). The DNA for the CDR3 is TGTGCCACCAGCAGAGGGACAGCACCCAACGACGAGCAGTACTTC. Protein: CATSRGTAPNDEQYF. Using reference TRBV15 and TRBJ2-7 for the parts outside the CDR3, the full variable domain is DAMVIQNPRYQVTQFGKPVTLSCSQTLNHNVMYWYQQKSSQAPKLLFHYYDKDFNNEADTPDNFQSRRPNTSFCFLDIRSPGLGDTAMYLCATSRGTAPNDEQYFGPGTRLTVT.

V and J are TRBV5-1 and TRBJ2-3; 7 bases map to TRBD2. Germline CDR1 reads SGHRS; CDR2 reads YFSETQ. Unmatched junction bases numbered 9, after V lost 2 bases and J lost 6 bases. This CDR3 spans 15 amino acids. CDR3 sequence reads: CASSFIRAGEDTQYF. The CDR3 DNA is TGCGCCAGCAGCTTCATACGGGCGGGGGAGGATACGCAGTATTTT.

The V call is TRBV7-2, the J call TRBJ2-3; D perhaps matches TRBD2 (6 bases). Trimming stripped 1 base from V and 3 bases from J, with 11 bases between. The CDR3 runs to 15 residues. Germline V gene lookup returns CDR1 SGHTA and CDR2 FQGNSA. The CDR3 coding sequence is TGTGCCAGCAGCTTAGTAGGGCTAGCGACAGATACGCAGTATTTT. Translating it yields CASSLVGLATDTQYF. Supplemented by reference TRBV7-2 and TRBJ2-3, the full variable domain reads GAGVSQSPSNKVTEKGKDVELRCDPISGHTALYWYRQSLGQGLEFLIYFQGNSAPDKSGLPSDRFSAERTGGSVSTLTIQRTQQEDSAVYLCASSLVGLATDTQYFGPGTRLTVL.

The V gene is TRBV19, the J gene TRBJ1-2; TRBD1 might be the D (6 bases). Germline loops: CDR1 LNHDA, CDR2 SQIVND (reference sequence). This CDR3 region has 14 residues. V shed 6 bases and J shed 0 bases, with 11 bases lying between them. The CDR3 reads CASSRDITNYGYTF. CDR3 coding DNA: TGTGCCAGTAGCCGGGACATTACTAACTATGGCTACACCTTC.

The rearrangement uses TRBV5-6 and TRBJ1-6, with a tentative D call TRBD1 (5 bases). Germline-derived CDR1 and CDR2 are SGHDT and YYEEEE. CDR3 length: 14 amino acids. The germline V and J ends were trimmed by 4 bases and 10 bases, with 15 bases remaining between them. The chain's CDR3 is CASSVWGGRSPLHF. The DNA for the CDR3 is TGTGCCAGCAGCGTCTGGGGGGGGAGATCACCCCTCCACTTT.

The V and J genes are TRBV13 and TRBJ2-1; possibly TRBD2 for D (5 bases). The V end lost 5 bases, the J end lost 5 bases, and 10 bases lay between the germline ends. CDR1 PRHDT and CDR2 FYEKMQ come from the germline V gene (reference sequence). The CDR3 runs 13 residues. The CDR3 region has the DNA TGTGCCAGCAGCGGCGGGTTCCACAATGAGCAGTTCTTC. Protein: CASSGGFHNEQFF.

The chain employs TRBV7-9 and TRBJ1-4; D possibly corresponds to TRBD1 (5 bases). The CDR3 has 15 amino acids. Trimming stripped 5 bases from V and 6 bases from J, with 16 bases between. CDR1 and CDR2 (germline): SEHNR, FQNEAQ (reference sequence). The CDR3 bases are TGTGCCAGCAGCCCCATGCCGGGGGTTTATGAAAAACTGTTTTTT. Its protein product is CASSPMPGVYEKLFF.